The 2 T cell receptor beta chains reported below all come from one sample, sequenced in a study of blood T cell repertoires in COVID-19. Some clones are missing from TCRdb's copy, which holds only in-frame ones; the method was immunoSEQ multiplex PCR. The data contain fewer than 400,000 clones, 80% to 95% of them singletons. The sample comprised PBMCs or T cells enriched from blood (not recorded which). The receptors stem from a woman in her twenties or thirties who had recovered from COVID-19.

The chain is built from TRBV4-1 and TRBJ1-3; 7 bases are a match to TRBD1. Germline lookup yields CDR1 MGHRA and CDR2 YSYEKL. V shed 0 bases, J shed 2 bases, and the junction held 7 bases outside the gene matches. The length of the CDR3 is 17 residues. The CDR3: CASSQDPTGLAGNTIYF. The CDR3 nucleotides read TGCGCCAGCAGCCAAGATCCGACAGGGTTGGCTGGAAACACCATATATTTT.

This chain links TRBV7-6 with TRBJ1-1; the D gene is possibly TRBD1 (6 bases). This CDR3 comprises 16 residues. V was trimmed by 0 bases and J by 3 bases, leaving 14 bases between them. Germline V lookup: CDR1 SGHVS, CDR2 FNYEAQ. The CDR3 bases are TGTGCCAGCAGCTTAGCAGGCCCAGGGGTGGACACTGAAGCTTTCTTT. It translates to CASSLAGPGVDTEAFF.